The 22 T cell receptor beta chains presented below share a single source sample, sequenced in a study of T-cell memory formation after mild COVID-19. Each CDR3 protein is one row after TCRdb ran MiXCR on the 5' RACE reads. The sample yields 550,000 to 700,000 distinct CDR3 sequences, over 15% seen once. The source material was PBMCs or a T cell subset sorted from them (not recorded which). The receptors shown here come from an adult woman who had mild COVID-19 (a few samples of this study predate the infection). Cell type and time point are not known.

This clonotype turned up a few times. The V call is TRBV14, the J call TRBJ2-5; 8 nucleotides agree with TRBD1. Germline CDR1 SGHDN, CDR2 FVKESK. The CDR3 totals 15 residues. V trimming: 5 bases; J trimming: 5 bases; junction bases outside the gene matches: 10. CDR3 amino acids: CASSYTGGIRETQYF. CDR3 in DNA: TGTGCCAGCAGCTATACAGGGGGTATTCGGGAGACCCAGTACTTC.

The V and J genes are TRBV7-9 and TRBJ2-1, with D perhaps TRBD1 or TRBD2 (5 bases each). In germline, CDR1 is SEHNR, CDR2 FQNEAQ (reference sequence). Trimming removed 11 bases from V and 0 bases from J, with 20 bases in between. The CDR3 is 16 amino acids. CDR3 nucleotides: TGTGCCGGCTTGGGGGTGGGGCCGAGCTCCTACAATGAGCAGTTCTTC. Amino acids: CAGLGVGPSSYNEQFF. Combining the CDR3 with reference TRBV7-9 and TRBJ2-1 gives the whole variable domain DTGVSQNPRHKITKRGQNVTFRCDPISEHNRLYWYRQTLGQGPEFLTYFQNEAQLEKSRLLSDRFSAERPKGSFSTLEIQRTEQGDSAMYLCAGLGVGPSSYNEQFFGPGTRLTVL.

This chain links TRBV24-1 with TRBJ2-5; TRBD2 agrees at 12 bases. With 4 bases clipped from V and 0 bases from J, the junction kept 2 bases outside the gene matches. CDR3 size: 16 residues. Germline loops: CDR1 KGHDR, CDR2 SFDVKD. This CDR3 reads CATSEGLAGYQETQYF. The CDR3 DNA reads TGTGCCACCAGTGAAGGACTAGCGGGGTACCAAGAGACCCAGTACTTC.

This chain uses TRBV29-1 with TRBJ2-1, with 11 bases that match TRBD2. Trimming took 3 bases from V and 1 from J; bases not matched to a gene: 11. This CDR3 has 18 residues. Germline CDR1 SQVTM, CDR2 ANQGSEA. CDR3 region: CSVDGGSGRAASYNEQFF. The DNA for the CDR3 is TGCAGCGTTGACGGAGGTAGCGGGAGGGCCGCTTCCTACAATGAGCAGTTCTTC.

The chain employs TRBV24-1 and TRBJ1-1; 8 positions match TRBD1. Per germline, CDR1 KGHDR and CDR2 SFDVKD. Losses at the gene ends were 2 bases for V and 4 bases for J; bases not matched to a gene: 2. The CDR3 is 14 residues long. CDR3 in amino acids: CATSDSGGGTEAFF. The CDR3 region has the DNA TGTGCCACCAGTGATTCAGGGGGCGGCACTGAAGCTTTCTTT.

The chain joins TRBV6-6 to TRBJ2-6; D is tentatively TRBD1 or TRBD2 (6 bases each). Germline V gene sequence: CDR1 MNHNY, CDR2 SVGAGI (reference sequence). The CDR3 length is 17 residues. The V and J ends lost 7 bases and 8 bases respectively, with 24 bases between them. CDR3 sequence: CASTQGGGRGGPNVLTF. DNA for the CDR3: TGTGCCAGCACTCAAGGTGGAGGCAGGGGAGGACCCAACGTCCTGACTTTC.

At least ten counts were recorded for this clonotype. CDR3 DNA: TGTGCCTGGAGTGTAGGTTTCCGGACTAGCGGATACACAGATACGCAGTATTTT. It is translated as CAWSVGFRTSGYTDTQYF. J is TRBJ2-3 and V is TRBV30; TRBD2 aligns across 10 bases. The V gene's germline CDR1 is GTSNPN and CDR2 SVGIG (reference sequence). This CDR3 is 18 amino acids long. V gave up 0 bases and J gave up 2 bases; unmatched junction bases: 11. The complete variable domain, with remaining parts taken from reference TRBV30 and TRBJ2-3, reads SQTIHQWPATLVQPVGSPLSLECTVEGTSNPNLYWYRQAAGRGLQLLFYSVGIGQISSEVPQNLSASRPQDRQFILSSKKLLLSDSGFYLCAWSVGFRTSGYTDTQYFGPGTRLTVL.

This chain uses TRBV7-9 with TRBJ2-7, with 7 bases identical to TRBD1. The CDR3 contains 14 residues. Germline V gene data show CDR1 as SEHNR and CDR2 as FQNEAQ (reference sequence). Losses at the gene ends were 1 base for V and 3 bases for J; bases not matched to a gene: 3. The CDR3 region is CASSLGPGGYEQYF. CDR3 bases: TGTGCCAGCAGCTTAGGTCCAGGGGGCTACGAGCAGTACTTC.

This clonotype was recorded many times. V gene TRBV4-2 combines with J gene TRBJ2-5; D unresolved. Trimming shortened V by 4 bases and J by 5 bases, and 14 bases separated the two germline ends. There are 14 residues in the CDR3. CDR1 LGHNA and CDR2 YNFKEQ come from the germline V gene. Here the CDR3 reads CASSPRPGTETQYF. The CDR3 bases are TGTGCCAGCAGCCCCCGCCCGGGCACGGAGACCCAGTACTTC.

There are a few counts of this clonotype. Sequence at one end of the junction differs from germline and may be a read error. The chain combines TRBV6-2 or TRBV6-3 with TRBJ2-7; 10 bases agree with TRBD1. The CDR3 extends over 16 amino acids. CDR1 MNHEY and CDR2 SVGEGT come from the germline V gene. DNA of the CDR3: TGTGCCAGCAGTTACGACAGGGGGCGATCCTCCTACGAGCATTACTTC. This translates into CASSYDRGRSSYEHYF.

In its sample, this clonotype was seen a few times. The chain joins TRBV6-2 or TRBV6-3 to TRBJ2-1, with D possibly TRBD2 on 5 matching bases. The V gene lost 5 bases and the J gene lost 6 bases, with 11 bases spanning the gap. Germline V gene data show CDR1 as MNHEY and CDR2 as SVGEGT. CDR3 size: 13 residues. Here the CDR3 DNA reads TGTGCCAGCAGTAAACTAGAAGGCAATGAGCAGTTCTTC. This codes for CASSKLEGNEQFF.

This clonotype was found many times. The J gene is TRBJ2-3, the V gene TRBV5-1, with unresolved D. The V end lost 0 bases, the J end lost 2 bases, and 7 bases lay between the germline ends. Per germline, CDR1 SGHRS and CDR2 YFSETQ. The CDR3 runs to 14 residues. In nucleotides, the CDR3 is TGCGCCAGCAGCTTGGGTGGCACCACAGATACGCAGTATTTT. It translates to CASSLGGTTDTQYF.

This chain uses TRBV6-4 with TRBJ2-6; 9 nucleotides agree with TRBD1. Looked up from germline, CDR1 is MRHNA and CDR2 is SNTAGT. This CDR3 comprises 17 residues. Trimming took 3 bases from V and 0 from J; bases not matched to a gene: 3. The CDR3 region has the DNA TGTGCCAGCAGTGAGGACAGGGGAGTCTCTGGGGCCAACGTCCTGACTTTC. This codes for CASSEDRGVSGANVLTF.

Only a few counts were recorded for this clonotype. V usage is TRBV11-1 and J usage is TRBJ2-1, with TRBD1 as a possible D gene (6 bases). Germline V gives CDR1 SGHAT, CDR2 FQDESV (reference sequence). The CDR3 loop spans 14 amino acids. Trimming left V 6 bases short and J 9 bases short, with 18 bases between. This CDR3 is CASRTARGQGEQFF. DNA of the CDR3: TGTGCCAGCAGAACCGCCAGGGGTCAGGGTGAGCAGTTCTTC.

This clonotype was observed a few times. V gene TRBV6-5 combines with J gene TRBJ2-5; maybe TRBD1 (5 bases). The V and J ends lost 3 bases and 4 bases respectively, with 6 bases between them. The germline V gene has CDR1 MNHEY and CDR2 SVGAGI. This CDR3 has 12 amino acids. The CDR3: CASSYQGETQYF. The CDR3 region has the DNA TGTGCCAGCAGTTATCAGGGAGAGACCCAGTACTTC.

The V call is TRBV5-4, the J call TRBJ1-4; D is unclear. Trimming took off 5 bases at V and 4 bases at J, with 15 bases between the two ends. Germline V gene data show CDR1 as SGHNT and CDR2 as YYREEE (reference sequence). The CDR3 has 15 residues. This CDR3 reads CASSDNRGLNEKLFF. DNA of the CDR3: TGTGCCAGCAGTGATAATCGGGGTCTTAATGAAAAACTGTTTTTT.

V is TRBV21-1 and J is TRBJ1-6; the table's D call, TRBD1, was not checked against the DNA. TRBV21-1 is annotated as a pseudogene. The CDR3 spans 15 residues. CDR3 DNA sequence: TGTGCCAGCAGCAAAGAGGGACAGAGTAATTCACCCCTCCACTTT. Translation: CASSKEGQSNSPLHF.

CDR3 DNA sequence: TGCAGTGCTAGAGAGATTCTGGGGTTTGGGGTCAACACTGAAGCTTTCTTT. It translates to CSAREILGFGVNTEAFF. The chain is built from TRBV20-1 and TRBJ1-1; D uncertain. The germline V and J ends were trimmed by 0 bases and 2 bases, with 19 bases remaining between them. This CDR3 has 17 residues. The V gene's germline CDR1 is DFQATT and CDR2 SNEGSKA (reference sequence).

The V call is TRBV20-1, the J call TRBJ1-2; no definite D call. Germline V gene lookup returns CDR1 DFQATT and CDR2 SNEGSKA (reference sequence). The CDR3 spans 15 residues. The ends were cut back, 5 bases at V and 6 bases at J, with 22 bases in the middle. The CDR3: CSAHYPDSGPHGYTF. The CDR3 nucleotides read TGCAGTGCTCACTACCCGGACTCCGGTCCCCATGGCTACACCTTC.

This sequence joins TRBV15 and TRBJ2-7; the match to TRBD1 covers 7 bases. The CDR3 contains 13 residues. The trim removed 8 bases at V and 2 bases at J, leaving 6 bases unmatched. The germline V gene has CDR1 LNHNV and CDR2 YYDKDF (reference sequence). CDR3 in DNA: TGTGCCACCTCTACAGGGGCGGCCTACGAGCAGTACTTC. Protein sequence: CATSTGAAYEQYF.

This sequence joins TRBV7-3 and TRBJ2-1; TRBD2 aligns across 11 bases. J was trimmed by 8 bases and V by 4 bases; bases with no gene match: 10. This CDR3 spans 16 amino acids. Germline loops: CDR1 SGHTA, CDR2 FQGTGA. In DNA, the CDR3 is TGTGCCAGCAGCTCCTCTAGCGGGAGGCCCCTGGATGAGCAGTTCTTC. It codes for CASSSSSGRPLDEQFF.

The DNA for the CDR3 is TGTGCCAGCTCACAGGACAGGGGGCGCGCTGGGGCCAACGTCCTGACTTTC. Its translation is CASSQDRGRAGANVLTF. V is TRBV18 and J is TRBJ2-6, with 11 positions matching TRBD1. Germline V gene sequence: CDR1 KGHSH, CDR2 LQKENI. This CDR3 has 17 amino acids. The V and J ends lost 4 bases and 2 bases, in that order; junction bases with no gene match: 4.